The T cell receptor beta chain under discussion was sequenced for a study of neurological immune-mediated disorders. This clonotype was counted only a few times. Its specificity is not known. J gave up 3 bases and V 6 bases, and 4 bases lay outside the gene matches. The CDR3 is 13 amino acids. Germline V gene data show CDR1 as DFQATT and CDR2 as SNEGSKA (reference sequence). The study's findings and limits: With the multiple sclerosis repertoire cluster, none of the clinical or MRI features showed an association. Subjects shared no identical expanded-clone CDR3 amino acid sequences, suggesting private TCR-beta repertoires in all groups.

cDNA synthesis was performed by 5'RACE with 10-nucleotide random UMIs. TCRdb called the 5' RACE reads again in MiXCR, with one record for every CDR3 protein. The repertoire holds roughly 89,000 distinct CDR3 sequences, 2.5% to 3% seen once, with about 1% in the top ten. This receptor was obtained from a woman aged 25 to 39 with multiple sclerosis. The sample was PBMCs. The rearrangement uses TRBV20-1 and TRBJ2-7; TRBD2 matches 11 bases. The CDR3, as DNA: TGCAGTGCCAATAGCGGGAGGGACTACGAGCAGTACTTC. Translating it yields CSANSGRDYEQYF.